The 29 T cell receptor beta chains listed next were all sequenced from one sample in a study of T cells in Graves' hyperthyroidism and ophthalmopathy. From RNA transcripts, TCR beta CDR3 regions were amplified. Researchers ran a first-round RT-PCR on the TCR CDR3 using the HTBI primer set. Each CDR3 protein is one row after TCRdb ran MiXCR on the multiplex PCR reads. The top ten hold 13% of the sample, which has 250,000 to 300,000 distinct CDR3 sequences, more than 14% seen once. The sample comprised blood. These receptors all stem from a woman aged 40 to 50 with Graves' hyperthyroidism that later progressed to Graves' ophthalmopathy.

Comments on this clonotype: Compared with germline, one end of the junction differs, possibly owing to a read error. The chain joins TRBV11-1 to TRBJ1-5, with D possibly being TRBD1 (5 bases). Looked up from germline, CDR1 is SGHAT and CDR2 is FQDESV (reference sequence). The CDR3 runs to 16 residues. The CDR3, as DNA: TGTGCCAGCAGTTTAGGGACCCCGAGGAGCAATCAGCCCCAGCATTTT. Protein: CASSLGTPRSNQPQHF.

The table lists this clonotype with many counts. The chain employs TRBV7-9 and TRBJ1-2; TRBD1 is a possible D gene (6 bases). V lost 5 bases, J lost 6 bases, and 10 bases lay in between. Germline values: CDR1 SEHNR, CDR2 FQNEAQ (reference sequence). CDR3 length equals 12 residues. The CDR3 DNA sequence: TGTGCCAGCAGCAAGAGGACAGATGGCTACACCTTC. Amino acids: CASSKRTDGYTF.

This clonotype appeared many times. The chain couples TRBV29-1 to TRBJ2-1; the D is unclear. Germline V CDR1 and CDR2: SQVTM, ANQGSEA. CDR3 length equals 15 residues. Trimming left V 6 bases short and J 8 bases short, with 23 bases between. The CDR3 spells CSVLFSAAFSHEQFF. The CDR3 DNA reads TGCAGCGTCCTCTTCTCGGCGGCTTTCTCCCATGAGCAGTTCTTC.

The CDR3 reads CASSQSRGLASSDTQYF. As DNA, the CDR3 is TGTGCCAGCAGTCAAAGTAGGGGACTAGCGTCATCAGATACGCAGTATTTT. This chain joins TRBV7-8 and TRBJ2-3; the match to TRBD2 covers 10 bases. CDR1 and CDR2 (germline): SGHVS, FQNEAQ. This CDR3 is built from 17 residues. J lost 4 bases, V lost 6 bases, and 13 bases had no gene match.

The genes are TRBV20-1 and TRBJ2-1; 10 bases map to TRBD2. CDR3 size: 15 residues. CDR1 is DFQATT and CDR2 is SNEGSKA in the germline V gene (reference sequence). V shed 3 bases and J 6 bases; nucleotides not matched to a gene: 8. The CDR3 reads CSARGQREGRNEQFF. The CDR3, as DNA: TGCAGTGCTAGGGGCCAGCGGGAGGGCCGCAATGAGCAGTTCTTC.

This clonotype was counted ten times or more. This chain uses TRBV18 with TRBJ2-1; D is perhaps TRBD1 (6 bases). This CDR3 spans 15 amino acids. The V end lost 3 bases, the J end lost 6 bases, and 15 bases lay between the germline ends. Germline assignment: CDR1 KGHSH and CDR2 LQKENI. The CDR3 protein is CASSPGLRDTNEQFF. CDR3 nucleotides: TGTGCCAGCTCACCTGGCCTACGGGACACCAATGAGCAGTTCTTC. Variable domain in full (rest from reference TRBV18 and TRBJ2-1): NAGVMQNPRHLVRRRGQEARLRCSPMKGHSHVYWYRQLPEEGLKFMVYLQKENIIDESGMPKERFSAEFPKEGPSILRIQQVVRGDSAAYFCASSPGLRDTNEQFFGPGTRLTVL.

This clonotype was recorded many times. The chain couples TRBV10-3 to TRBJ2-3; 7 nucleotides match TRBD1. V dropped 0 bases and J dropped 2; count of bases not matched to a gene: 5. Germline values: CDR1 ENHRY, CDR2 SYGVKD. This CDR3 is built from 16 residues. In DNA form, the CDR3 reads TGTGCCATCAGTGAGTCTAACAGGGGAATCACAGATACGCAGTATTTT. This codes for CAISESNRGITDTQYF.

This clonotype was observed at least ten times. Written as DNA, the CDR3 is TGTGCCAGCAGTGAAGGTCAAGGGGACGGGGCCAACGTCCTGACTTTC. Its protein product is CASSEGQGDGANVLTF. This chain links TRBV25-1 with TRBJ2-6; D may be TRBD1 or TRBD2 (5 bases each). Per germline, CDR1 MGHDK and CDR2 SYGVNS. The V and J ends lost 2 bases and 4 bases respectively, with 12 bases between them. The CDR3 runs to 16 residues.

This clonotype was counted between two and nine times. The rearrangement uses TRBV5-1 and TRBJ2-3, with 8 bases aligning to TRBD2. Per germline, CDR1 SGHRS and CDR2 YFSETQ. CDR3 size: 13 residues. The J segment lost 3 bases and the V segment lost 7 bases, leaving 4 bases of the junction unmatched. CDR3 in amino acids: CASRSGGTDTQYF. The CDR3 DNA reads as TGCGCCAGCCGATCGGGGGGGACAGATACGCAGTATTTT. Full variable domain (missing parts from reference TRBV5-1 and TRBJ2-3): KAGVTQTPRYLIKTRGQQVTLSCSPISGHRSVSWYQQTPGQGLQFLFEYFSETQRNKGNFPGRFSGRQFSNSRSEMNVSTLELGDSALYLCASRSGGTDTQYFGPGTRLTVL.

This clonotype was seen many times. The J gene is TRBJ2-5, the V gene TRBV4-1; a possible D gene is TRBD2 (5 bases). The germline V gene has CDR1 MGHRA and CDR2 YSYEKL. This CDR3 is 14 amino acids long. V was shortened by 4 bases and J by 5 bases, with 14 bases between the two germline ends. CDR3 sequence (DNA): TGCGCCAGCAGCCTCGCGGATCGGAGGGAGACCCAGTACTTC. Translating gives CASSLADRRETQYF.

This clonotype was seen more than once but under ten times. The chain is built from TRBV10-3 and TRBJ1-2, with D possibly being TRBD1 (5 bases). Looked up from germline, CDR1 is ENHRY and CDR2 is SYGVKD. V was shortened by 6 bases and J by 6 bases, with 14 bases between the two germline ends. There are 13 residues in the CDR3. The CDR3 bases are TGTGCCATCAGGGGGGATGCACGGGATGGCTACACCTTC. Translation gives CAIRGDARDGYTF.

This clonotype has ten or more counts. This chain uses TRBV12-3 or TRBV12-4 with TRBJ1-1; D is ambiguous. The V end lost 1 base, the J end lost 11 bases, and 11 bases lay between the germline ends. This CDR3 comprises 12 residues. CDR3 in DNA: TGTGCCAGCAGTTTAGACCTCATGGGGGCTTTCTTT. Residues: CASSLDLMGAFF.

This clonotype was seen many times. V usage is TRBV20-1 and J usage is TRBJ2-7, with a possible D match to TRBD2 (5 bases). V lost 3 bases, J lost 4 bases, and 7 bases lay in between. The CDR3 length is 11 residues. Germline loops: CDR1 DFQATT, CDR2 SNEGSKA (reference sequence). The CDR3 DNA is TGCAGTGCTAGGGGCGGGTACGAGCAGTACTTC. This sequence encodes CSARGGYEQYF.

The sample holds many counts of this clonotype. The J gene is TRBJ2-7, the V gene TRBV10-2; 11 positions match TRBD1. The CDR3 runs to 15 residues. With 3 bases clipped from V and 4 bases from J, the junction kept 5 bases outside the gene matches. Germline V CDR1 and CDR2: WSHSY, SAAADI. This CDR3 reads CASSDLRDRGYEQYF. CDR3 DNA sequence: TGCGCCAGCAGTGACCTCCGGGACAGGGGGTACGAGCAGTACTTC.

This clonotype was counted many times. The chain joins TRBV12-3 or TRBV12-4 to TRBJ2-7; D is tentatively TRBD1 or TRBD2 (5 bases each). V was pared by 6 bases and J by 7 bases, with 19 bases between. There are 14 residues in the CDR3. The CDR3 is CASRSNMRDREQYF. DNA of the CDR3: TGTGCCAGCAGGTCTAACATGAGGGACCGAGAGCAGTACTTC.

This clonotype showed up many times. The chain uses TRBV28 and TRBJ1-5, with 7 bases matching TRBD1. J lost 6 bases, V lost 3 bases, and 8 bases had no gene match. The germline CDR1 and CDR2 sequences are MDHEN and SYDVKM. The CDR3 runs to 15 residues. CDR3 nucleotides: TGTGCCAGCAGTTTGAGGGGGCGAGGTGTTCAGCCCCAGCATTTT. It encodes CASSLRGRGVQPQHF.

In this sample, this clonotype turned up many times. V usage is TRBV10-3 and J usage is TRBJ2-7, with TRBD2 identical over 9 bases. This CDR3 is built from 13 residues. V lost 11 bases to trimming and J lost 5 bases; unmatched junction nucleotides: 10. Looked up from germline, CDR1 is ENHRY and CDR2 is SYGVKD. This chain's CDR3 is CASSAGGIDEQYF. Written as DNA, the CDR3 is TGTGCCTCTTCAGCGGGAGGAATCGACGAGCAGTACTTC.

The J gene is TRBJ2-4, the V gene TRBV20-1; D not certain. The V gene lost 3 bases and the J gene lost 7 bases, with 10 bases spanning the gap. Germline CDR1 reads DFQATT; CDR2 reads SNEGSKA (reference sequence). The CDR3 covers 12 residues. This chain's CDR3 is CSARAPNNIQYF. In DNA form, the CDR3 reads TGCAGTGCTAGGGCTCCGAACAACATTCAGTACTTC.

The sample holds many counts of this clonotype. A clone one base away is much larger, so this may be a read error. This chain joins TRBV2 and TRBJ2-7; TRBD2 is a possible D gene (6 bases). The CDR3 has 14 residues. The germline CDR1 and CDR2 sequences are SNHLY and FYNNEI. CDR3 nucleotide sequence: TGTGCCGGCAGCTTGGGACTCAATTCCTACGAGCAGTACTTC. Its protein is CAGSLGLNSYEQYF.

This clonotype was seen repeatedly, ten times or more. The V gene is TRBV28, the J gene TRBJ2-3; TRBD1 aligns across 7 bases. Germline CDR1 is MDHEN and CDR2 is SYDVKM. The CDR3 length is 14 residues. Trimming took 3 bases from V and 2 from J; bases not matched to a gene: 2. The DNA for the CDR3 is TGTGCCAGCAGTTTCGGGACAGCCACAGATACGCAGTATTTT. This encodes CASSFGTATDTQYF. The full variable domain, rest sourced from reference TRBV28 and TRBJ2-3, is DVKVTQSSRYLVKRTGEKVFLECVQDMDHENMFWYRQDPGLGLRLIYFSYDVKMKEKGDIPEGYSVSREKKERFSLILESASTNQTSMYLCASSFGTATDTQYFGPGTRLTVL.

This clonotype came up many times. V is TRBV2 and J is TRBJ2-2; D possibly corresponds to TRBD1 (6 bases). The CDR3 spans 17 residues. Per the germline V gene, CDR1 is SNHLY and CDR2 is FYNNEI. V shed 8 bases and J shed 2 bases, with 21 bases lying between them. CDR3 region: CASSATPGQLNTGELFF. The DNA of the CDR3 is TGTGCCAGCTCGGCTACACCAGGACAGCTAAACACCGGGGAGCTGTTTTTT. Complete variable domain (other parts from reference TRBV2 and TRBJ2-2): EPEVTQTPSHQVTQMGQEVILRCVPISNHLYFYWYRQILGQKVEFLVSFYNNEISEKSEIFDDQFSVERPDGSNFTLKIRSTKLEDSAMYFCASSATPGQLNTGELFFGEGSRLTVL.

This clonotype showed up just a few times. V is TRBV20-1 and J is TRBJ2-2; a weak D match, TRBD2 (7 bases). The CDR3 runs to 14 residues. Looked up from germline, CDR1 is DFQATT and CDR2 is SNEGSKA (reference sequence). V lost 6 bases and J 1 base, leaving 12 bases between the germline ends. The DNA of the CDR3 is TGCAGTGCCCAGCGGGGACAGAACACCGGGGAGCTGTTTTTT. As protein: CSAQRGQNTGELFF.

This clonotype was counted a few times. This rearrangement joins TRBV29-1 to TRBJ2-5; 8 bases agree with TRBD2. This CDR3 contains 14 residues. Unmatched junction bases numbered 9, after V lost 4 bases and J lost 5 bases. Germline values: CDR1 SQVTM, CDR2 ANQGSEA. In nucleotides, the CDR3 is TGCAGCGTTGGGCTAGCGGGCGTCCGTGAGACCCAGTACTTC. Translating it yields CSVGLAGVRETQYF.

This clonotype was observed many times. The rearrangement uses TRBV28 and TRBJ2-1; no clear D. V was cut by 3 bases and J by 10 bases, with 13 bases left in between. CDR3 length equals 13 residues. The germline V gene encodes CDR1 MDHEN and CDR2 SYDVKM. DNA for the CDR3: TGTGCCAGCAGTTTTGCGAGTGGCGCGGAGCAGTTCTTC. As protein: CASSFASGAEQFF.

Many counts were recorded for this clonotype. CDR3 region: CASSQGPWGQGNTGELFF. The CDR3 bases are TGCGCCAGCAGCCAAGGGCCCTGGGGACAGGGGAACACCGGGGAGCTGTTTTTT. The chain employs TRBV4-1 and TRBJ2-2; 9 nucleotides line up with TRBD1. Per the germline V gene, CDR1 is MGHRA and CDR2 is YSYEKL. The CDR3 sequence is 18 residues long. Trimming cost V 1 base and J 1 base; bases outside gene matches: 7.

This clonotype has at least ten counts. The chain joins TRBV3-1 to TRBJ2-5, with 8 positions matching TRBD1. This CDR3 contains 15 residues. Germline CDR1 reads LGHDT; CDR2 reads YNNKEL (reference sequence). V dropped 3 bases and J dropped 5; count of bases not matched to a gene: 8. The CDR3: CASSHRTGLGETQYF. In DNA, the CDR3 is TGTGCCAGCAGCCACAGGACAGGGTTAGGGGAGACCCAGTACTTC.

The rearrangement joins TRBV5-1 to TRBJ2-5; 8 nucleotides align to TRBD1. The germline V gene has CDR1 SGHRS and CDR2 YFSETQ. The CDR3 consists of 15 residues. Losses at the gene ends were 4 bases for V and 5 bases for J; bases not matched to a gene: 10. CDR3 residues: CASSPGTGQRETQYF. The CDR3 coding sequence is TGCGCCAGCAGCCCAGGGACAGGCCAGCGGGAGACCCAGTACTTC. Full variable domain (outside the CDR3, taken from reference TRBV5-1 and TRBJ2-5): KAGVTQTPRYLIKTRGQQVTLSCSPISGHRSVSWYQQTPGQGLQFLFEYFSETQRNKGNFPGRFSGRQFSNSRSEMNVSTLELGDSALYLCASSPGTGQRETQYFGPGTRLLVL.

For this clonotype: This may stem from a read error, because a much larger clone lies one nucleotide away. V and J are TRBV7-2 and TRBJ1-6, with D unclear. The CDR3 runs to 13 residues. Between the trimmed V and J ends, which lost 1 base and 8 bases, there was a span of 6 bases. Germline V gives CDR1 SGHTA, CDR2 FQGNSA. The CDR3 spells CTSSLVTDSPLHF. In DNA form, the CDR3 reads TGTACCAGCAGCTTAGTTACCGATTCACCCCTCCACTTT.

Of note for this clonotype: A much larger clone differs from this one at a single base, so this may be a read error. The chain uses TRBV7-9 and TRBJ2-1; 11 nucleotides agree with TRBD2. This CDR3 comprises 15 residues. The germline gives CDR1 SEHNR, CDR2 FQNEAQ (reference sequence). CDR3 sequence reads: CASTLAGGTYNEQSF. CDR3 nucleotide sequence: TGTGCCAGCACCCTAGCGGGAGGAACCTACAATGAGCAGTCCTTC. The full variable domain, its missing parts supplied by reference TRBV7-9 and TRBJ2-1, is DTGVSQNPRHKITKRGQNVTFRCDPISEHNRLYWYRQTLGQGPEFLTYFQNEAQLEKSRLLSDRFSAERPKGSFSTLEIQRTEQGDSAMYLCASTLAGGTYNEQSFGPGTRLTVL.